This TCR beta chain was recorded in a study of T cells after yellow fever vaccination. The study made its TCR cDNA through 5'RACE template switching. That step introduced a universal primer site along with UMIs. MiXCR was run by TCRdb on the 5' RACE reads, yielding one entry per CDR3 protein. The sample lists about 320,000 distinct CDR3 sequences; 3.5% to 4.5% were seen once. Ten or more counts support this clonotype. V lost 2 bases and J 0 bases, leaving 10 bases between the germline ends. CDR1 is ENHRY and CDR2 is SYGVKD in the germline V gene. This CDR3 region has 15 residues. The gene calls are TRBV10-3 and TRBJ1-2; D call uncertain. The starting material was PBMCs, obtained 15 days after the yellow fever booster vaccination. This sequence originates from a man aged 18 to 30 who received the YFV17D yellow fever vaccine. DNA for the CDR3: TGTGCCATCAGTGAGGGCGGTCCGACTAACTATGGCTACACCTTC. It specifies CAISEGGPTNYGYTF.